The 13 T cell receptor beta chains below all came from one sample that was sequenced in a study of control samples from healthy donors and cancer patients. Assay used: immunoSEQ multiplex PCR; TCRdb lists only in-frame clones, some missing. The sample lists about 34,000 clones, approximately 93% occurring once. The sample consisted of PBMCs. The origin of the receptors is a man in his forties or fifties with colorectal cancer.

V gene TRBV4-1 combines with J gene TRBJ2-1; possibly TRBD2 for D (5 bases). The V gene lost 0 bases and the J gene lost 8 bases, with 11 bases spanning the gap. This CDR3 has 14 amino acids. CDR1 MGHRA and CDR2 YSYEKL come from the germline V gene. CDR3 in DNA: TGCGCCAGCAGCCAAGATAGGCCGGAGGATGAGCAGTTCTTC. This sequence encodes CASSQDRPEDEQFF.

The rearrangement joins TRBV7-8 to TRBJ2-1, with TRBD2 matching over 9 bases. The CDR3 is 16 residues long. V was pared by 3 bases and J by 7 bases, with 10 bases of the junction left unmatched. Germline assignment: CDR1 SGHVS and CDR2 FQNEAQ. CDR3 nucleotide sequence: TGTGCCAGCAGCTTTCTCGGTAGCGGGGGTCAGAATGAGCAGTTCTTC. This gives the protein CASSFLGSGGQNEQFF.

The genes are TRBV7-9 and TRBJ1-4; 7 bases match TRBD1. CDR1 and CDR2 from the germline V gene are SEHNR and FQNEAQ (reference sequence). After removal of 1 base from V and 5 bases from J, the junction contained 1 base not matched to a gene. The CDR3 has 14 residues. Here the CDR3 DNA reads TGTGCCAGCAGCTTAGGAGGGGGCAATGAAAAACTGTTTTTT. It specifies CASSLGGGNEKLFF.

The rearrangement uses TRBV5-4 and TRBJ2-5; D not resolved. Trimming cost V 0 bases and J 5 bases, with 14 bases left between them. There are 15 residues in the CDR3. In germline, CDR1 is SGHNT, CDR2 YYREEE (reference sequence). The CDR3 DNA reads TGTGCCAGCAGCTTGGACGCTAGGGCTGGGGAGACCCAGTACTTC. Translation: CASSLDARAGETQYF.

The chain employs TRBV6-5 and TRBJ1-5; D may be TRBD1 (6 bases). The germline V gene encodes CDR1 MNHEY and CDR2 SVGAGI. V dropped 5 bases and J dropped 4 bases, with 12 bases sitting between them. This CDR3 is 14 amino acids long. The CDR3 DNA reads TGTGCCAGCAGTACGGGACACCCTAATCAGCCCCAGCATTTT. Amino acid sequence: CASSTGHPNQPQHF.

The rearrangement joins TRBV4-1 to TRBJ1-3, with a tentative D call TRBD1 (6 bases). The germline V gene has CDR1 MGHRA and CDR2 YSYEKL. CDR3 length equals 18 residues. V was shortened by 1 base and J by 4 bases, with 20 bases between the two germline ends. The CDR3: CASSQGAAKGGAGNTIYF. CDR3 bases: TGCGCCAGCAGCCAAGGCGCGGCTAAGGGGGGGGCGGGAAACACCATATATTTT.

The V gene is TRBV14, the J gene TRBJ1-6; no reliable D call. The CDR3 is made up of 14 amino acids. V lost 7 bases to trimming and J lost 1 base, with 8 bases between them. In germline, CDR1 is SGHDN, CDR2 FVKESK. CDR3 loop: CASNYGSYNSPLHF. The CDR3 coding sequence is TGTGCCAGCAATTACGGGTCCTATAATTCACCCCTCCACTTT.

V and J are TRBV7-3 and TRBJ2-7; weak D call: TRBD1 (7 bases). Germline V gene lookup returns CDR1 SGHTA and CDR2 FQGTGA. The CDR3 loop spans 14 amino acids. V lost 2 bases to trimming and J lost 1 base, with 9 bases between them. The CDR3 region has the DNA TGTGCCAGCAGCTTACAGGGGGGTTCCTACGAGCAGTACTTC. Translated, it gives CASSLQGGSYEQYF.

The chain combines TRBV2 with TRBJ2-5, with D tentatively TRBD2 (5 bases). V was trimmed by 7 bases and J by 10 bases, leaving 13 bases between them. Germline loops: CDR1 SNHLY, CDR2 FYNNEI. There are 11 residues in the CDR3. CDR3 sequence: CASTWSGVQYF. CDR3 in DNA: TGTGCCAGCACGTGGTCCGGGGTCCAGTACTTC.

The sample holds one count of this clone. V usage is TRBV11-2 and J usage is TRBJ2-3; TRBD1 agrees at 11 bases. The CDR3 has 16 residues. Germline V CDR1 and CDR2: SGHAT, FQNNGV. V gave up 2 bases and J gave up 2 bases; unmatched junction bases: 3. The CDR3 region is CASSLRTGGHTDTQYF. As DNA, the CDR3 is TGTGCCAGCAGCTTAAGGACAGGGGGCCACACAGATACGCAGTATTTT.

The CDR3 DNA is TGCGCCAGCAGCCAAGAATGGCCAGGGGGGATCTATGAGCAGTTCTTC. Amino acids: CASSQEWPGGIYEQFF. The rearrangement uses TRBV4-3 and TRBJ2-1; D may be TRBD1 (7 bases). The CDR3 totals 16 residues. The ends were cut back, 0 bases at V and 8 bases at J, with 17 bases in the middle. CDR1 LGHNA and CDR2 YSLEER come from the germline V gene.

This chain uses TRBV5-1 with TRBJ2-2; D possibly matches TRBD1 or TRBD2 (5 bases each). The CDR3 consists of 16 residues. CDR1 and CDR2 (germline): SGHRS, YFSETQ. Trimming pared 3 bases from V and 3 bases from J, leaving 15 bases between. DNA of the CDR3: TGCGCCAGCAGCTCGGCAGCCGGGACCTACACCGGGGAGCTGTTTTTT. It translates to CASSSAAGTYTGELFF. Supplemented by reference TRBV5-1 and TRBJ2-2, the full variable domain reads KAGVTQTPRYLIKTRGQQVTLSCSPISGHRSVSWYQQTPGQGLQFLFEYFSETQRNKGNFPGRFSGRQFSNSRSEMNVSTLELGDSALYLCASSSAAGTYTGELFFGEGSRLTVL.

V usage is TRBV19 and J usage is TRBJ1-2, with D perhaps TRBD1 (5 bases). V was shortened by 0 bases and J by 7 bases, with 15 bases between the two germline ends. The CDR3 is 15 residues long. Germline V lookup: CDR1 LNHDA, CDR2 SQIVND (reference sequence). This CDR3 is CASSIEQTGTFGYTF. CDR3 bases: TGTGCCAGTAGTATAGAGCAGACCGGGACTTTTGGCTACACCTTC.